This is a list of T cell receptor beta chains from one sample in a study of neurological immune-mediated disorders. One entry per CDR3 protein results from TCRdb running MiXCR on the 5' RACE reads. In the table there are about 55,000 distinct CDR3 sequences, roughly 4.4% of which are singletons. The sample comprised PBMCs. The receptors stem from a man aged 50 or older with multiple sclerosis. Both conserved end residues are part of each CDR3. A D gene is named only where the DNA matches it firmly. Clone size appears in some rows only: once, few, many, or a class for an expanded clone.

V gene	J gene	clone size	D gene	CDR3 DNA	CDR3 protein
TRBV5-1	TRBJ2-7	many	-	TGCGCCAGCAGCTTGGGTAGCGGAACCTACGAGCAGTACTTC	CASSLGSGTYEQYF
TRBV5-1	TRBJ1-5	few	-	TGCGCCAGCAGCCAATCCAGCAATCAGCCCCAGAATTTT	CASSQSSNQPQNF
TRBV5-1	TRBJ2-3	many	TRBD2	TGCGCCAGCAGCTTGGAGGTTAGCGGGAGTACAGATACGCAGTATTTT	CASSLEVSGSTDTQYF
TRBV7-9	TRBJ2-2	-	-	TGTGCCGTCGGGGTAGGGAACACCGGGGAGCTGTTTTTT	CAVGVGNTGELFF
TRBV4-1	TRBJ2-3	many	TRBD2	TGCGCCAGCAGCCAAGTAGCGGGAGCTACAGATACGCAGTATTTT	CASSQVAGATDTQYF
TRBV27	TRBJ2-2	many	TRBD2	TGTGCCAGCAGTACCGGGACTAGGGCGAACACCGGGGAGCTGTTTTTT	CASSTGTRANTGELFF
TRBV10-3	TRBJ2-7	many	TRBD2	TGTGCCATCAGTGAGTCGAGTAGTCTAGCGGGGGTACCTGAGCAGTACTTC	CAISESSSLAGVPEQYF
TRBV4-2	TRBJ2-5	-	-	TGTGCCAGCAGCCCGTACATCTCTAGCGAAGAGACCCAGTACTTC	CASSPYISSEETQYF
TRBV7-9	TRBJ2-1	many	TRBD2	TGTGCCAGCAGCCGTCCGGGGGGACCGCACAATGAGCAGTTCTTC	CASSRPGGPHNEQFF
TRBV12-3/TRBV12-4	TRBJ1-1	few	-	TGTGCCAGCTCCCTTAGGGGGTACACTGAAGCTTTCTTT	CASSLRGYTEAFF
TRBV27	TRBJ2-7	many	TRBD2	TGTGCCAGCAGTACCGGGGGGGAGCAGTACTTC	CASSTGGEQYF
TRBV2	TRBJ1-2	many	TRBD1	TGTGCCAGCATTTACCGACAGGGCCCTTACTATGGCTACACCTTC	CASIYRQGPYYGYTF
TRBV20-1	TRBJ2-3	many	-	TGCAGTGCTAGAGATGTACTCTTCAGGGCGCAGTATTTT	CSARDVLFRAQYF
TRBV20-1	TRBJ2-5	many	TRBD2	TGCAGTGCTAGAGATTATCCGGTAGCTAGCGGGAGTAGGCAGACCCAGTACTTC	CSARDYPVASGSRQTQYF
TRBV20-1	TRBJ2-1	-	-	TGCAGTGCTAGAGGGACGGACTCCTACAATGAGCAGTTCTTC	CSARGTDSYNEQFF
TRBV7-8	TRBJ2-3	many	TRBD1	TGTGCCAGCAGCTTAGCCGTCGGGACAGCGACAGATACGCAGTATTTT	CASSLAVGTATDTQYF
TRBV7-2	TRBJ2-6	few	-	TGTGCCAGCAGCGCGCTCAGAGGGGCCAAAGTCCTGACTTTC	CASSALRGAKVLTF
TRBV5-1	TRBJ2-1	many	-	TGCGCCAGCAGCTTGGCCGGGATAAACGATGAGCAGTTCTTC	CASSLAGINDEQFF
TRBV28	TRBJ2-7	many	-	TGTGCCAGCAGTCCCCCGACGGACTCCTACGAGCAGTACTTC	CASSPPTDSYEQYF
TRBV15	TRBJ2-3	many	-	TGTGCCACCAGCAGAGAAAGGAGAGGTGCAGATACGCAGTATTTT	CATSRERRGADTQYF
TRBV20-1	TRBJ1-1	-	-	TGCAGTGCTAGTATAAAGGGGAGGAACACTGAAGCTTTCTTT	CSASIKGRNTEAFF
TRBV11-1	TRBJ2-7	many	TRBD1	TGTGCCAGCAGCCTGACCGGGACAGGTAGTTTTCACGAGCAGTACTTC	CASSLTGTGSFHEQYF
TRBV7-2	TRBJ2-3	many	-	TGTGCCAGCAGCTTAACTAGGCTCACAGATACGCAGTATTTT	CASSLTRLTDTQYF
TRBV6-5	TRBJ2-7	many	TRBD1	TGTGCCAGCAGCCCCGGGACAGGTCGGTACGAGCAGTACTTC	CASSPGTGRYEQYF
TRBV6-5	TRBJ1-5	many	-	TGTGCCAGCAGTCCTACGAGAGGGCCCCAGCATTTT	CASSPTRGPQHF
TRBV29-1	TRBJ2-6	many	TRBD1	TGCAGCGTAGGGGGCGCTGGGGCCAACGTCCTGACTTTC	CSVGGAGANVLTF
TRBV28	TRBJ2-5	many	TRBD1	TGTGCCAGCAGTCTGCCAGGGGACAGGTGGCAGGAGACCCAGTACTTC	CASSLPGDRWQETQYF
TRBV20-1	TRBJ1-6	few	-	TGCAGTGCCGGGTCGGGCGATTCGCGTGCTTCACCCCTCCACTTT	CSAGSGDSRASPLHF
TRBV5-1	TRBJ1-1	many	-	TGCGCCAGCAGCTTGACAAAGAACACTGAAGCTTTCTTT	CASSLTKNTEAFF
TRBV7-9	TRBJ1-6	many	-	TGTGCCAGCAGCTTACGGGAGGGGGGAAATTCACCCCTCCACTTT	CASSLREGGNSPLHF
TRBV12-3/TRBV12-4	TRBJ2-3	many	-	TGTGCCAGCAGTTTAGCGTCTCAGACAGATACGCAGTATTTT	CASSLASQTDTQYF
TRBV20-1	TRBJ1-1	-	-	TGTAAGACTGAGAACACTGAAGCTTTCTTT	CKTENTEAFF
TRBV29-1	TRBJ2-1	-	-	TGCAGCGTTGGGTCCCTTAATGAGCAGTTCTTC	CSVGSLNEQFF
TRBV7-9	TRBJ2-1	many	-	TGTGCCAGCAGCTTCCAGTCCTTCTGGCAGTTCTTC	CASSFQSFWQFF
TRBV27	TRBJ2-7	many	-	TGTGCCAGCAGTCCGCTTACAGGGTACGGCTCCTACGAGCAGTACTTC	CASSPLTGYGSYEQYF
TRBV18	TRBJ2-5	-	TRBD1	TGTGCCAGCTCAACCACAGGGGACACAAGTAAGACCCAGTACTTC	CASSTTGDTSKTQYF
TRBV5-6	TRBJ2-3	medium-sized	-	TGTGCCAGCAGCTTCCCGGGCACAGATACGCAGTATTTT	CASSFPGTDTQYF
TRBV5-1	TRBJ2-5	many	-	TGCGCCAGCAGCGGGCGGGGCTTTGGGCAAGAGACCCAGTACTTC	CASSGRGFGQETQYF
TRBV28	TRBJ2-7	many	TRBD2	TGTGCCAGCAGTTCCCCAAGGGCTAGCGGGAGCCCCTACGAGCAGTACTTC	CASSSPRASGSPYEQYF
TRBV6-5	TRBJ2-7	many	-	TGTGCCAGCACGTGGGGGGCGGGAGCCTACGAGCAGTACTTC	CASTWGAGAYEQYF
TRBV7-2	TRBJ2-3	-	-	TGTGCCAGCAGCCAAGGGACTTTCACAGATACGCAGTATTTT	CASSQGTFTDTQYF
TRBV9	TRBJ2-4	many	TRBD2	TGTGCCAGCAGCGGAGGACTAGCGGAAAACATTCAGTACTTC	CASSGGLAENIQYF
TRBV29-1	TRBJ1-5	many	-	TGCAGCGTTTCCTTCACGGGGGGTCAGCCCCAGCATTTT	CSVSFTGGQPQHF
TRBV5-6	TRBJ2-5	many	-	TGTGCCAGCAGCTTGGCGGCCTTACGGGGGAGAGAGACCCAGTACTTC	CASSLAALRGRETQYF
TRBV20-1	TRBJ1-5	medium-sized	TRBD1	TGCAGTGCGGACCAGGGGGCTGGCAATCAGCCCCAGCATTTT	CSADQGAGNQPQHF
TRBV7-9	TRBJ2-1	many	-	TGTGCCAGCAGCCCCGAAAGGGCGTTGGGGCACAATGAGCAGTTCTTC	CASSPERALGHNEQFF
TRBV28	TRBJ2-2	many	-	TGTGCCAGCAGTTGGAGGGTTCCCGGGGAGCTGTTTTTT	CASSWRVPGELFF
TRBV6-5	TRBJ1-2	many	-	TGTGCCAGCAGTTACGTGTCAGGCGCCTCCTATGGCTACACCTTC	CASSYVSGASYGYTF
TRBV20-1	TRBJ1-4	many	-	TGCAGTGCTAGAGATGGTGCAACTAATGAAAAACTGTTTTTT	CSARDGATNEKLFF
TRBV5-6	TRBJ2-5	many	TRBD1	TGTGCCAGCAGCTCACAGGGGGGTGGAGAGACCCAGTACTTC	CASSSQGGGETQYF
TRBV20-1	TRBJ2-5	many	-	TGCAGTGCTAGTGGGGGGGCCTTAGAGACCCAGTACTTC	CSASGGALETQYF
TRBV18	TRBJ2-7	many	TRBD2	TGTGCCAGCTCACTAACCGGACTAGCGGCCTCGGGCTACGAGCAGTACTTC	CASSLTGLAASGYEQYF
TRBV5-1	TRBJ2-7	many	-	TGCGCCAGCAGCTTGGATCCGGGCTACGAGCAGTACTTC	CASSLDPGYEQYF
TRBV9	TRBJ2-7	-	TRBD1	TGTGCCAGCAGCGTAGGGGACAGTTCCTACGAGCAGTACTTC	CASSVGDSSYEQYF
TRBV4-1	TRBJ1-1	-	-	TGCGCCAGCAGCCAAGATAAGTGGCAGGGAAAAACTGAAGCTTTCTTT	CASSQDKWQGKTEAFF
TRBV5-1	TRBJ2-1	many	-	TGCGCCAGCAGCCTGACAGATAATGAGCAGTTCTTC	CASSLTDNEQFF
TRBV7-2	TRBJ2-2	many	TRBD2	TGTGCCAGCAGCTACATGGTAGCGGGGGGGCGGCGGGGGAACACCGGGGAGCTGTTTTTT	CASSYMVAGGRRGNTGELFF
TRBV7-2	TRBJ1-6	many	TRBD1	TGTGCCAGCAGCCAGACAGGGTCGTCGCCCCTCAACTTT	CASSQTGSSPLNF